This T cell receptor (beta chain) was sequenced for a study of cytomegalovirus exposure and HLA in healthy donors. Findings and limits, study-wide: As immune exposure information, only CMV serostatus was available.

These donors counted as nominally healthy when sampled, but unrecorded immune exposures were likely. The PCR employed 60 Vbeta primers together with 13 Jbeta primers. Data came from immunoSEQ multiplex PCR; TCRdb stores just in-frame clones and leaves some out. The sample holds 200,000 to 250,000 clones, around 73% seen once. V was clipped by 0 bases and J by 5 bases, with 13 bases between them. Germline loops: CDR1 MRHNA, CDR2 SNTAGT. This CDR3 comprises 15 residues. This clone was detected only once. The antigen is not known. The rearrangement links TRBV6-4 to TRBJ2-5; D unclear. The specimen was PBMCs. This receptor was taken from a male donor in good health and CMV-seronegative. The CDR3 DNA sequence: TGTGCCAGCAGTGACTCGAAATCGGTTTGGGAGACCCAGTACTTC. Translated, it gives CASSDSKSVWETQYF.